These 29 T cell receptor beta chains were all obtained from the same sample, sequenced in a study of T cell responses to AZD1222 COVID-19 vaccine. Data came from immunoSEQ multiplex PCR; TCRdb stores just in-frame clones and leaves some out. The sample holds around 120,000 clones; roughly 88% are singletons and the top ten take roughly a sixth. Sequences were derived from peripheral blood, sampled on day 0 of MenACWY control vaccination. The receptors stem from an adult in good health.

There are a few counts of this clone. V usage is TRBV5-1 and J usage is TRBJ2-5; 14 nucleotides line up with TRBD2. Unmatched junction bases numbered 11, after V lost 5 bases and J lost 5 bases. This CDR3 has 17 amino acids. CDR1 is SGHRS, CDR2 YFSETQ, per germline. The CDR3 region has the DNA TGCGCCAGCAGGCCCGGGACTAGCGGGAGTGCTGGGGAGACCCAGTACTTC. Translation gives CASRPGTSGSAGETQYF.

The chain carries TRBV7-3 and TRBJ1-2, with D possibly TRBD1 on 6 matching bases. Germline V lookup: CDR1 SGHTA, CDR2 FQGTGA. V gave up 4 bases and J gave up 1 base, with 16 bases separating them. CDR3 length equals 16 residues. As DNA, the CDR3 is TGTGCCAGCAGCTCCTCACCTGGGGGGCTTAACTATGGCTACACCTTC. This codes for CASSSSPGGLNYGYTF.

This chain connects TRBV19 to TRBJ1-5, with D perhaps matching TRBD1 (5 bases). Germline CDR1 LNHDA, CDR2 SQIVND (reference sequence). The V end lost 5 bases, the J end lost 15 bases, and 14 bases lay between the germline ends. This CDR3 is 11 amino acids long. The CDR3 nucleotides read TGTGCCAGTAGTCTAGCAGGGCCGACGCATTTT. It codes for CASSLAGPTHF.

V gene TRBV6-5 combines with J gene TRBJ2-7, with D unclear. The length of the CDR3 is 16 residues. The V gene lost 4 bases and the J gene lost 0 bases, with 16 bases spanning the gap. CDR1 is MNHEY, CDR2 SVGAGI, per germline. The CDR3 DNA reads TGTGCCAGCAGTTCCCGCTCAGGTGCCAGCTCCTACGAGCAGTACTTC. It encodes CASSSRSGASSYEQYF.

CDR3 sequence (DNA): TGTGCCAGCAGCGTAGATGGACAACGGAATTCACCCCTCCACTTT. This sequence encodes CASSVDGQRNSPLHF. The V call is TRBV9, the J call TRBJ1-6; weak D call: TRBD1 (5 bases). The ends were cut back, 0 bases at V and 7 bases at J, with 11 bases in the middle. The CDR3 runs 15 residues. Germline V lookup: CDR1 SGDLS, CDR2 YYNGEE.

The chain combines TRBV3-1 (or the pseudogene TRBV3-2) with TRBJ1-6; D is unclear. The CDR3 loop spans 14 amino acids. Trimming took off 4 bases at V and 5 bases at J, with 9 bases between the two ends. The germline gives CDR1 LGHDT, CDR2 YNNKEL (reference sequence). The CDR3 region has the DNA TGTGCCAGCAGCCGGGGAGGGAATAATTCACCCCTCCACTTT. This translates into CASSRGGNNSPLHF.

This chain uses TRBV5-6 with TRBJ2-3, with D perhaps matching TRBD1 (5 bases). V lost 4 bases and J 7 bases, leaving 13 bases between the germline ends. The CDR3 is 13 amino acids. In germline, CDR1 is SGHDT, CDR2 YYEEEE. CDR3 sequence (DNA): TGTGCCAGCAGCGCCTGGGGCGGACATACGCAGTATTTT. This codes for CASSAWGGHTQYF.

The chain has TRBV5-4 and TRBJ2-1; D is ambiguous. Germline lookup yields CDR1 SGHNT and CDR2 YYREEE (reference sequence). V was clipped by 1 base and J by 5 bases, with 7 bases between them. The CDR3 has 13 amino acids. CDR3 nucleotide sequence: TGTGCCAGCAGCTTGTTGGAGAACAATGAGCAGTTCTTC. It translates to CASSLLENNEQFF.

The rearrangement uses TRBV5-4 and TRBJ2-5; the D call may be TRBD1 or TRBD2 (6 bases each). In germline, CDR1 is SGHNT, CDR2 YYREEE (reference sequence). V gave up 1 base and J gave up 4 bases, with 23 bases separating them. The CDR3 totals 18 residues. The CDR3 spells CASSLLTPSGRGGETQYF. CDR3 bases: TGTGCCAGCAGCTTGCTTACCCCCTCGGGCAGGGGAGGAGAGACCCAGTACTTC.

V and J are TRBV27 and TRBJ2-7; D may be TRBD1 (6 bases). CDR3 length: 16 amino acids. The V and J ends lost 2 bases and 3 bases respectively, with 17 bases between them. Per germline, CDR1 MNHEY and CDR2 SMNVEV (reference sequence). This CDR3 reads CASSLRPLGAYYEQYF. DNA for the CDR3: TGTGCCAGCAGTTTACGACCATTGGGGGCGTACTACGAGCAGTACTTC.

This chain uses TRBV28 with TRBJ1-4, with D perhaps matching TRBD1 (5 bases). Trimming shortened V by 5 bases and J by 0 bases, and 10 bases separated the two germline ends. There are 15 residues in the CDR3. From germline, CDR1 is MDHEN and CDR2 SYDVKM. The CDR3, as DNA: TGTGCCAGCAGTCTCGCGGGGGCAACTAATGAAAAACTGTTTTTT. This encodes CASSLAGATNEKLFF. Full variable domain (rest looked up from reference TRBV28 and TRBJ1-4): DVKVTQSSRYLVKRTGEKVFLECVQDMDHENMFWYRQDPGLGLRLIYFSYDVKMKEKGDIPEGYSVSREKKERFSLILESASTNQTSMYLCASSLAGATNEKLFFGSGTQLSVL.

The rearrangement links TRBV23-1 to TRBJ2-7, with a weak D call TRBD1 (5 bases). TRBV23-1 is identified as an open reading frame with a role that is uncertain. This CDR3 is built from 14 residues. V lost 4 bases and J lost 1, with 11 bases in between. CDR3 nucleotide sequence: TGCGCCAGCAGTCTCTCGACAGAATCCTACGAGCAGTACTTC. Translation: CASSLSTESYEQYF.

The V call is TRBV24-1, the J call TRBJ2-7; 10 nucleotides match TRBD1. CDR1 is KGHDR, CDR2 SFDVKD, per germline. V lost 7 bases to trimming and J lost 5 bases; unmatched junction nucleotides: 7. The CDR3 consists of 14 residues. CDR3 region: CATRPGTGVHEQYF. In nucleotides, the CDR3 is TGTGCCACCAGACCGGGGACAGGGGTCCACGAGCAGTACTTC.

The chain joins TRBV9 to TRBJ2-7; 11 nucleotides line up with TRBD2. Trimming took 1 base from V and 4 from J; bases not matched to a gene: 4. Germline CDR1 reads SGDLS; CDR2 reads YYNGEE. The CDR3 runs to 15 residues. CDR3 loop: CASSVQGTSGYEQYF. The CDR3 DNA reads TGTGCCAGCAGCGTACAGGGGACTAGCGGTTACGAGCAGTACTTC.

This chain joins TRBV27 and TRBJ2-5; D might be TRBD1 (5 bases). This CDR3 comprises 15 residues. In germline, CDR1 is MNHEY, CDR2 SMNVEV (reference sequence). V was shortened by 2 bases and J by 5 bases, with 15 bases between the two germline ends. CDR3 amino acids: CASSLQMTVTETQYF. The CDR3, as DNA: TGTGCCAGCAGTTTACAGATGACAGTTACGGAGACCCAGTACTTC.

V and J are TRBV24-1 and TRBJ2-7; 10 bases map to TRBD2. There are 13 residues in the CDR3. Germline-derived CDR1 and CDR2 are KGHDR and SFDVKD. With V trimmed by 9 bases and J by 3 bases, 4 bases remained unmatched. The CDR3 nucleotides read TGTGCCACCCGTGCTAGCGGGAGCTACGAGCAGTACTTC. This sequence encodes CATRASGSYEQYF.

This chain links TRBV30 with TRBJ2-5, with 15 nucleotides matching TRBD2. This CDR3 comprises 16 residues. CDR1 and CDR2 (germline): GTSNPN, SVGIG (reference sequence). V dropped 2 bases and J dropped 3; count of bases not matched to a gene: 4. CDR3 sequence reads: CAWSYGTSGRKETQYF. The CDR3 DNA reads as TGTGCCTGGAGTTACGGGACTAGCGGGAGGAAAGAGACCCAGTACTTC.

The rearrangement links TRBV15 to TRBJ2-3; 7 bases align to TRBD1. The length of the CDR3 is 15 residues. Looked up from germline, CDR1 is LNHNV and CDR2 is YYDKDF (reference sequence). The V segment lost 4 bases and the J segment 5 bases; nucleotides outside the gene matches: 9. This CDR3 reads CATSTRFPGGDTQYF. CDR3 nucleotide sequence: TGTGCCACCAGCACCAGGTTTCCAGGGGGAGATACGCAGTATTTT. Full variable domain (remainder filled in from reference TRBV15 and TRBJ2-3): DAMVIQNPRYQVTQFGKPVTLSCSQTLNHNVMYWYQQKSSQAPKLLFHYYDKDFNNEADTPDNFQSRRPNTSFCFLDIRSPGLGDTAMYLCATSTRFPGGDTQYFGPGTRLTVL.

This clone showed up just once. CDR3 residues: CAWTKASVTGELFF. The CDR3 region has the DNA TGTGCCTGGACTAAAGCTAGCGTCACCGGGGAGCTGTTTTTT. This rearrangement joins TRBV30 to TRBJ2-2; a possible D gene is TRBD2 (6 bases). The CDR3 has 14 amino acids. The germline V and J ends were trimmed by 4 bases and 4 bases, with 13 bases remaining between them. The V gene's germline CDR1 is GTSNPN and CDR2 SVGIG (reference sequence).

The chain carries TRBV5-1 and TRBJ2-7, with 7 bases aligning to TRBD2. Germline loops: CDR1 SGHRS, CDR2 YFSETQ. The CDR3 runs to 13 residues. With 7 bases clipped from V and 3 bases from J, the junction kept 7 bases outside the gene matches. CDR3 region: CASRIGTNYEQYF. The CDR3 coding sequence is TGCGCCAGCCGAATCGGGACTAACTACGAGCAGTACTTC. The whole variable domain, remainder taken from reference TRBV5-1 and TRBJ2-7, is KAGVTQTPRYLIKTRGQQVTLSCSPISGHRSVSWYQQTPGQGLQFLFEYFSETQRNKGNFPGRFSGRQFSNSRSEMNVSTLELGDSALYLCASRIGTNYEQYFGPGTRLTVT.

The genes are TRBV9 and TRBJ2-6; D may be TRBD1 (6 bases). CDR3 length: 19 amino acids. V was pared by 5 bases and J by 0 bases, with 21 bases between. The germline CDR1 and CDR2 sequences are SGDLS and YYNGEE. The CDR3 spells CASSKRPGTTSSGANVLTF. The CDR3 region has the DNA TGTGCCAGCAGTAAAAGGCCCGGGACAACAAGCTCTGGGGCCAACGTCCTGACTTTC. Combining the CDR3 with reference TRBV9 and TRBJ2-6 gives the whole variable domain DSGVTQTPKHLITATGQRVTLRCSPRSGDLSVYWYQQSLDQGLQFLIQYYNGEERAKGNILERFSAQQFPDLHSELNLSSLELGDSALYFCASSKRPGTTSSGANVLTFGAGSRLTVL.

This clone was counted once. The chain has TRBV6-6 and TRBJ2-2; unclear D gene. V was trimmed by 6 bases and J by 7 bases, leaving 15 bases between them. The CDR3 is made up of 14 amino acids. Germline V CDR1 and CDR2: MNHNY, SVGAGI (reference sequence). The CDR3 here is CASRGVNQGGELFF. The CDR3 DNA reads as TGTGCCAGCAGGGGCGTAAATCAAGGCGGGGAGCTGTTTTTT.

The gene calls are TRBV9 and TRBJ2-1; 10 nucleotides line up with TRBD2. V lost 3 bases to trimming and J lost 6 bases; unmatched junction nucleotides: 6. CDR1 SGDLS and CDR2 YYNGEE come from the germline V gene. The CDR3 extends over 15 amino acids. CDR3 region: CASSDSGRNLNEQFF. CDR3 coding DNA: TGTGCCAGCAGCGATAGCGGGAGGAATCTCAATGAGCAGTTCTTC.

This clone was seen just once. The chain employs TRBV7-8 and TRBJ2-5; D possibly corresponds to TRBD2 (6 bases). This CDR3 contains 14 residues. Trimming took off 1 base at V and 13 bases at J, with 19 bases between the two ends. Germline V gene sequence: CDR1 SGHVS, CDR2 FQNEAQ. The CDR3 sequence: CASSLDTGTPSLYF. DNA of the CDR3: TGTGCCAGCAGCTTAGATACTGGGACTCCGTCGCTGTACTTC. The variable domain in full, completed from reference TRBV7-8 and TRBJ2-5, reads GAGVSQSPRYKVAKRGQDVALRCDPISGHVSLFWYQQALGQGPEFLTYFQNEAQLDKSGLPSDRFFAERPEGSVSTLKIQRTQQEDSAVYLCASSLDTGTPSLYFGPGTRLLVL.

The V gene is TRBV5-1, the J gene TRBJ2-1, with TRBD2 matching 15 bases. Trimming cost V 4 bases and J 6 bases; bases outside gene matches: 8. This CDR3 region has 17 residues. Per the germline V gene, CDR1 is SGHRS and CDR2 is YFSETQ. The chain's CDR3 is CASSPGTSGRLRNEQFF. Here the CDR3 DNA reads TGCGCCAGCAGCCCCGGGACTAGCGGGAGGCTTCGCAATGAGCAGTTCTTC. Filled out from reference TRBV5-1 and TRBJ2-1, the complete variable domain reads KAGVTQTPRYLIKTRGQQVTLSCSPISGHRSVSWYQQTPGQGLQFLFEYFSETQRNKGNFPGRFSGRQFSNSRSEMNVSTLELGDSALYLCASSPGTSGRLRNEQFFGPGTRLTVL.

This rearrangement joins TRBV7-3 to TRBJ2-3; D gene uncertain. Germline V gives CDR1 SGHTA, CDR2 FQGTGA. The CDR3 sequence is 12 residues long. V shed 3 bases and J shed 4 bases, with 5 bases lying between them. The CDR3 sequence: CASSFSADTQYF. The CDR3 DNA reads TGTGCCAGCAGCTTCTCGGCAGATACGCAGTATTTT.

DNA for the CDR3: TGTGCCAGCAGTTTAGTCGGGCTGGCCGGTCAGCCCCAGCATTTT. It is translated as CASSLVGLAGQPQHF. This sequence joins TRBV28 and TRBJ1-5; no firm D call. Germline values: CDR1 MDHEN, CDR2 SYDVKM. The CDR3 loop spans 15 amino acids. Trimming removed 2 bases from V and 6 bases from J, with 14 bases in between.

The CDR3 nucleotides read TGTGCCAGCAGTCGCCTACTAGCGGGAGCGTCTCCGGGCGAGCAGTACTTC. Protein: CASSRLLAGASPGEQYF. The rearrangement links TRBV6-6 to TRBJ2-7; 11 nucleotides agree with TRBD2. CDR1 and CDR2 from the germline V gene are MNHNY and SVGAGI (reference sequence). J was trimmed by 6 bases and V by 5 bases; bases with no gene match: 15. The CDR3 runs to 17 residues.

The chain uses TRBV27 and TRBJ1-6; D possibly corresponds to TRBD1 (6 bases). The germline V and J ends were trimmed by 4 bases and 8 bases, with 12 bases remaining between them. Germline values: CDR1 MNHEY, CDR2 SMNVEV (reference sequence). The CDR3 runs 14 residues. The CDR3 DNA follows: TGTGCCAGCAGTTACCAGGGGAGTTATTCACCCCTCCACTTT. It translates to CASSYQGSYSPLHF.